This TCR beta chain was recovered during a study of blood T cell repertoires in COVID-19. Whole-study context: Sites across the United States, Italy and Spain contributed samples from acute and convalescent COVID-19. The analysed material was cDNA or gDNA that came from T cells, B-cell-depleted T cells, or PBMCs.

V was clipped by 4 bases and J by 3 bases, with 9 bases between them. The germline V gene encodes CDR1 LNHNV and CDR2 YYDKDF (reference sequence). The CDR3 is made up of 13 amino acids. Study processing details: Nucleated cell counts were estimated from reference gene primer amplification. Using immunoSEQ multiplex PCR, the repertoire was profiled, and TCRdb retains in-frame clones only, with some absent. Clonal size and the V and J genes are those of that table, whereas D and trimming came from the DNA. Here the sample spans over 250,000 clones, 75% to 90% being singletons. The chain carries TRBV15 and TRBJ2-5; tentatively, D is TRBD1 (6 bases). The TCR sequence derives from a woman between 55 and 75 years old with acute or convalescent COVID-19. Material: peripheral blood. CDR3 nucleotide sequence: TGTGCCACCAGCACCCCAGGGGAAGAGACCCAGTACTTC. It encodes CATSTPGEETQYF.